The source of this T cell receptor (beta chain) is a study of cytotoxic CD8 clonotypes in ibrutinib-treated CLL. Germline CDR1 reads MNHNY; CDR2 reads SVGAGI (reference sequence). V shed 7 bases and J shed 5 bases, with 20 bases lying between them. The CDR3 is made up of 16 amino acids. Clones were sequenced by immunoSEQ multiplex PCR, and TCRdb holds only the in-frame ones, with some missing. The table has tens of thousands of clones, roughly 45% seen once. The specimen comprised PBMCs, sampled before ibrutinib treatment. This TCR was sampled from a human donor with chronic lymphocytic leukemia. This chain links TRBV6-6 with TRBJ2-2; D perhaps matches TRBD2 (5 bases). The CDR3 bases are TGTGCCAGCACTATTACTCGGGTAGGGAGAACCGGGGAGCTGTTTTTT. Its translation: CASTITRVGRTGELFF.